These T cell receptor beta chains were read from a single sample in a study of blood T cell repertoires in COVID-19. TCRdb's copy holds only in-frame clones and misses some; the assay was immunoSEQ multiplex PCR. The repertoire has 250,000 to 300,000 clones, about four fifths of them found once; the top ten carry around 5%. The sample taken for sequencing was PBMCs or T cells enriched from blood (not recorded which). These receptor sequences come from a man aged 35-49 years who had been exposed to COVID-19. The CDR3 runs from the conserved cysteine through the conserved F or W. A D gene is named only where the DNA matches it firmly. Clone size appears in some rows only: once, few, many, or a class for an expanded clone.

TRBV5-1	TRBD2	TRBJ2-2	.	CASSDLAGRGTGELFF	TGCGCCAGCAGCGATTTAGCGGGACGAGGGACCGGGGAGCTGTTTTTT
TRBV5-4	.	TRBJ2-7	.	CASSYRDSYEQYF	TGTGCCAGCAGCTATCGGGACTCCTACGAGCAGTACTTC
TRBV5-1	.	TRBJ2-1	.	CASLGDQHGSSVYNEQFF	TGCGCCAGCTTAGGGGATCAACACGGGAGTTCAGTCTACAATGAGCAGTTCTTC
TRBV9	TRBD2	TRBJ2-1	.	CASSVRSGAYNEQFF	TGTGCCAGCAGCGTCCGGAGCGGGGCCTACAATGAGCAGTTCTTC
TRBV12-5	.	TRBJ2-3	.	CASGLAETQYF	TGTGCTAGTGGTTTAGCGGAAACGCAGTATTTT
TRBV6-5	.	TRBJ2-6	.	CASSGSGANVLTF	TGTGCCAGCAGCGGCTCTGGGGCCAACGTCCTGACTTTC
TRBV6-5	.	TRBJ1-5	.	CASSYAAGASQPQHF	TGTGCCAGCAGTTACGCCGCGGGGGCTTCTCAGCCCCAGCATTTT
TRBV9	TRBD1	TRBJ1-1	.	CASSGRQGVSTEAFF	TGTGCCAGCAGCGGACGACAGGGAGTTAGCACTGAAGCTTTCTTT
TRBV30	TRBD2	TRBJ2-2	few	CAWSGTSGSPGELFF	TGTGCCTGGAGCGGGACTAGCGGGAGTCCCGGGGAGCTGTTTTTT
TRBV7-2	TRBD2	TRBJ2-2	.	CASSLTSGIETGELFF	TGTGCCAGCAGCTTAACTAGCGGGATCGAGACCGGGGAGCTGTTTTTT
TRBV28	TRBD2	TRBJ2-7	.	CASTWGLAGAGEQYF	TGTGCCAGCACTTGGGGACTAGCGGGAGCGGGCGAGCAGTACTTC
TRBV10-3	TRBD2	TRBJ2-7	.	CAISVTIGLAGVHEQYF	TGTGCCATCAGTGTCACCATCGGACTAGCGGGAGTACACGAGCAGTACTTC
TRBV18	TRBD1	TRBJ2-7	few	CASSPGQGAYEQYF	TGTGCCAGCTCACCGGGACAGGGGGCCTACGAGCAGTACTTC
TRBV7-9	.	TRBJ1-1	.	CASVGPERTEAFF	TGTGCCAGCGTAGGCCCGGAGAGGACTGAAGCTTTCTTT
TRBV5-4	.	TRBJ1-4	.	CASSDGGVRDREKLFF	TGTGCCAGCAGCGACGGCGGGGTCCGGGATCGGGAAAAACTGTTTTTT
TRBV29-1	TRBD1	TRBJ1-1	.	CSVMTTGVAFF	TGCAGCGTTATGACAACAGGGGTGGCTTTCTTT
TRBV9	TRBD1	TRBJ1-5	.	CASSTTGQGLQPQHF	TGTGCCAGCAGCACCACGGGACAGGGTCTTCAGCCCCAGCATTTT
TRBV15	.	TRBJ2-2	.	CATSRDRLGGGTGELFF	TGTGCCACCAGCAGAGATCGCCTCGGGGGTGGGACCGGGGAGCTGTTTTTT
TRBV12-3/TRBV12-4	.	TRBJ1-2	.	CASSTGTLIGYTF	TGTGCCAGCAGTACCGGGACACTCATCGGCTACACCTTC
TRBV10-3	TRBD1	TRBJ1-2	.	CAIGTGEHVIYGYTF	TGTGCCATCGGGACAGGGGAGCATGTAATCTATGGCTACACCTTC
TRBV6-1	.	TRBJ2-2	.	CASSEQGSKGELFF	TGTGCCAGCAGTGAGCAGGGAAGCAAGGGGGAGCTGTTTTTT
TRBV5-1	.	TRBJ2-7	.	CASSLDLASEQYF	TGCGCCAGCAGCTTGGATCTAGCGTCCGAGCAGTACTTC
TRBV6-5	.	TRBJ1-1	.	CASSYGAGNTEAFF	TGTGCCAGCAGTTACGGGGCCGGGAACACTGAAGCTTTCTTT
TRBV19	.	TRBJ2-7	.	CASSSSSRASEQYF	TGTGCCAGTAGTAGTTCCAGCAGGGCGAGCGAGCAGTACTTC
TRBV6-5	.	TRBJ1-1	.	CASKRVGGNTEAFF	TGTGCCAGCAAGCGCGTGGGGGGGAATACTGAAGCTTTCTTT
TRBV24-1	.	TRBJ2-7	once	CATSDGATGAYEQYF	TGTGCCACCAGTGATGGCGCGACGGGGGCCTACGAGCAGTACTTC
TRBV12-5	.	TRBJ1-1	.	CASGPGSGGRAFF	TGTGCTAGTGGTCCCGGCTCGGGGGGCCGGGCTTTCTTT
TRBV18	.	TRBJ1-1	.	CASSRSRDTEAFF	TGTGCCAGCTCACGTTCGAGGGACACTGAAGCTTTCTTT
TRBV19	TRBD1	TRBJ1-2	.	CASRDREGLGYGYTF	TGTGCCAGTCGGGACAGGGAAGGTCTAGGCTATGGCTACACCTTC
TRBV5-1	TRBD1	TRBJ1-6	.	CASSLIQRTGMHSPLHF	TGCGCCAGCAGCTTGATTCAGAGGACAGGGATGCATTCACCCCTCCACTTT
TRBV15	TRBD1	TRBJ2-7	few	CATSRPWTGSSYEQYF	TGTGCCACCAGCAGACCTTGGACAGGGAGCTCCTACGAGCAGTACTTC
TRBV29-1	TRBD2	TRBJ2-5	.	CSVEAGGGVVATQYF	TGCAGCGTTGAAGCGGGTGGGGGGGTTGTGGCGACCCAGTACTTC
TRBV6-1	.	TRBJ2-3	few	CASSESAFAPTDTQYF	TGTGCCAGCAGTGAATCTGCGTTTGCCCCCACGGATACGCAGTATTTT
TRBV2	TRBD1	TRBJ1-1	.	CATRAGGLTEAFF	TGTGCCACTCGGGCAGGGGGTTTGACTGAAGCTTTCTTT
TRBV19	TRBD1	TRBJ1-2	.	CASSIRRDRGRRMDGYTF	TGTGCCAGTAGTATACGCCGGGACAGGGGGCGCAGGATGGATGGCTACACCTTC
TRBV11-2	.	TRBJ1-2	.	CASSFHSYGYTF	TGTGCCAGCAGCTTCCACAGCTATGGCTACACCTTC
TRBV28	TRBD2	TRBJ2-2	.	CASGPGLHTGELFF	TGTGCCAGCGGACCGGGACTACACACCGGGGAGCTGTTTTTT
TRBV11-2	TRBD1	TRBJ1-1	.	CASSLRRTGVKNTEAFF	TGTGCCAGCAGCTTACGAAGGACAGGCGTGAAGAACACTGAAGCTTTCTTT
TRBV2	TRBD1	TRBJ1-1	.	CASRGDSMNTEAFF	TGTGCCAGCAGGGGGGACAGCATGAACACTGAAGCTTTCTTT
TRBV13	.	TRBJ2-2	few	CASSLGGSGTGELFF	TGTGCCAGCAGCTTAGGAGGGAGTGGTACCGGGGAGCTGTTTTTT
TRBV14	.	TRBJ1-1	.	CASSQERGAEAFF	TGTGCCAGCAGCCAAGAACGGGGGGCTGAAGCTTTCTTT
TRBV7-8	.	TRBJ2-6	.	CASSAAPFGGANVLTF	TGTGCCAGCAGCGCGGCTCCATTCGGTGGGGCCAACGTCCTGACTTTC
TRBV7-2	TRBD2	TRBJ2-2	.	CASSSRGGGGELFF	TGTGCCAGCAGCTCCCGTGGGGGGGGCGGGGAGCTGTTTTTT
TRBV18	.	TRBJ2-1	.	CASSPVFGSEQFF	TGTGCCAGCTCACCGGTGTTTGGTAGTGAGCAGTTCTTC
TRBV7-8	.	TRBJ2-1	.	CASSLLARGYNEQFF	TGTGCCAGCAGCTTACTAGCGAGAGGCTACAATGAGCAGTTCTTC
TRBV5-5	.	TRBJ2-7	.	CASSPLSRYEQYF	TGTGCCAGCAGCCCCCTATCCCGCTACGAGCAGTACTTC
TRBV12-5	.	TRBJ1-2	few	CASGFSTEMDGYTF	TGTGCTAGTGGTTTCTCCACAGAGATGGATGGCTACACCTTC